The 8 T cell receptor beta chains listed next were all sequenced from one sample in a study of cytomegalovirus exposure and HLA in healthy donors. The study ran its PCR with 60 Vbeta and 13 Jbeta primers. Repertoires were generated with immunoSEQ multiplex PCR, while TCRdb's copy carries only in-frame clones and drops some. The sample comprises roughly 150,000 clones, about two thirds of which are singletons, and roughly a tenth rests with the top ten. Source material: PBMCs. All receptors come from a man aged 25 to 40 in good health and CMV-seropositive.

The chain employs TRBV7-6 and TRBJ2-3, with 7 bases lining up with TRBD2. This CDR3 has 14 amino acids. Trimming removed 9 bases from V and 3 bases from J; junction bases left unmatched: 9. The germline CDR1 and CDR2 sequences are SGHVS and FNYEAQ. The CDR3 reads CARNRLAATDTQYF. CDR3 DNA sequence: TGTGCCAGAAACCGCCTAGCGGCTACAGATACGCAGTATTTT.

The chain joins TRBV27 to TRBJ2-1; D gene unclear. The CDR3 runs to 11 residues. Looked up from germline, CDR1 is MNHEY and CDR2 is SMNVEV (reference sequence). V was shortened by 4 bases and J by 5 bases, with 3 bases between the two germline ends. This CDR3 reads CASSSNNEQFF. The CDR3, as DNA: TGTGCCAGCAGTTCAAACAATGAGCAGTTCTTC.

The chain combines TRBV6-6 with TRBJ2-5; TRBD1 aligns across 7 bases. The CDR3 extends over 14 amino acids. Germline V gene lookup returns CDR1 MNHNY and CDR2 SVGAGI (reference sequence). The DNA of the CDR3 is TGTGGATCGAGGGGGACAGAACACCAAGAGACCCAGTACTTC. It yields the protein CGSRGTEHQETQYF.

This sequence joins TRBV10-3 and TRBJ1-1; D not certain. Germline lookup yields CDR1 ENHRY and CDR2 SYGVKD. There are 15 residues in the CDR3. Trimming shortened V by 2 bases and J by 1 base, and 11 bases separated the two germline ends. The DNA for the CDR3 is TGTGCCATCAGTGAGGCGGCAGTGACGAACACTGAAGCTTTCTTT. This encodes CAISEAAVTNTEAFF.

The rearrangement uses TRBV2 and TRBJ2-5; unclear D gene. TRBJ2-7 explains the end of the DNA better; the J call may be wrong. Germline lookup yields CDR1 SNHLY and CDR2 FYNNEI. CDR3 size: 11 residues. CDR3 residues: CASSTESEQYF. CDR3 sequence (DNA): TGTGCCAGCAGTACTGAAAGCGAGCAGTACTTC.

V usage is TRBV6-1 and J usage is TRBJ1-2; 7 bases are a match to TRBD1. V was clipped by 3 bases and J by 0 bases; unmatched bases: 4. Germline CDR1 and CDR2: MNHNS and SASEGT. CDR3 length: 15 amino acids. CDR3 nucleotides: TGTGCCAGCAGTGAGGGCGGGACAGCTAACTATGGCTACACCTTC. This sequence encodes CASSEGGTANYGYTF.

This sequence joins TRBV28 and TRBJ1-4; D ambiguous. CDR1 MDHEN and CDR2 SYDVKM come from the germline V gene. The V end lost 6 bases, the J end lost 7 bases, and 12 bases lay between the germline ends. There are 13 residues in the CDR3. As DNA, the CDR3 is TGTGCCAGCAGAAACGCTCCGGGTGAAAAACTGTTTTTT. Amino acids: CASRNAPGEKLFF.

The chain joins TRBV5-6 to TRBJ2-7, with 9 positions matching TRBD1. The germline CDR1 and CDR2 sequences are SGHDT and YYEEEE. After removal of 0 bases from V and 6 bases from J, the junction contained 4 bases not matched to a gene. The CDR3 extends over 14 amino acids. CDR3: CASSLGGTGSEQYF. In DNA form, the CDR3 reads TGTGCCAGCAGCTTGGGTGGGACAGGGAGCGAGCAGTACTTC.